Each of the 10 T cell receptor beta chains below was sequenced from the same sample in a study of blood T cell repertoires in COVID-19. Measured with immunoSEQ multiplex PCR; TCRdb has only the in-frame clones, and not every one. This table holds 200,000 to 300,000 clones, approximately 89% found once. Sequencing was done on a sample of peripheral blood. The source is a man aged 35-49 years who had recovered from COVID-19.

V and J are TRBV4-3 and TRBJ2-2; 8 nucleotides match TRBD1. V was clipped by 0 bases and J by 6 bases; unmatched bases: 18. The CDR3 is 20 amino acids. From germline, CDR1 is LGHNA and CDR2 YSLEER. CDR3 in DNA: TGCGCCAGCAGCCAAGATGATCCACGCAGGGCAGGGGGCATGGCCGGGGAGCTGTTTTTT. As protein: CASSQDDPRRAGGMAGELFF.

This clone was found once. The V call is TRBV7-6, the J call TRBJ1-5, with 8 bases fitting TRBD1. The V and J ends lost 6 bases and 5 bases, in that order; junction bases with no gene match: 15. Germline CDR1 reads SGHVS; CDR2 reads FNYEAQ. This CDR3 has 17 amino acids. The CDR3 DNA reads as TGTGCCAGCAGTCGAAACCGCCCAGACAGGGGTGATCAGCCCCAGCATTTT. It codes for CASSRNRPDRGDQPQHF.

The genes are TRBV29-1 and TRBJ1-2, with 9 nucleotides matching TRBD1. V shed 3 bases and J 8 bases; nucleotides not matched to a gene: 10. Germline V CDR1 and CDR2: SQVTM, ANQGSEA. The CDR3 is 14 residues long. In DNA, the CDR3 is TGCAGCGTTGATCCGGACAGGGGAGAGCACGGCTACACCTTC. It yields the protein CSVDPDRGEHGYTF.

This clone was found once. This chain links TRBV7-2 with TRBJ2-1, with a tentative D call TRBD1 (6 bases). Germline V gene lookup returns CDR1 SGHTA and CDR2 FQGNSA. This CDR3 is 13 amino acids long. The germline V and J ends were trimmed by 2 bases and 10 bases, with 12 bases remaining between them. Here the CDR3 reads CASSLSVTGEQFF. CDR3 sequence (DNA): TGTGCCAGCAGCTTATCGGTAACAGGGGAGCAGTTCTTC.

The chain is built from TRBV12-3 or TRBV12-4 and TRBJ1-2; D gene unclear. Trimming stripped 4 bases from V and 4 bases from J, with 10 bases between. This CDR3 region has 13 residues. The CDR3 region is CASSSLRLYGYTF. CDR3 DNA: TGTGCCAGCAGTTCCCTCCGACTCTATGGCTACACCTTC.

The rearrangement uses TRBV28 and TRBJ1-1; D might be TRBD1 (5 bases). Trimming pared 6 bases from V and 2 bases from J, leaving 10 bases between. The germline V gene encodes CDR1 MDHEN and CDR2 SYDVKM. CDR3 length equals 13 residues. The DNA of the CDR3 is TGTGCCAGCAGCCGACAGAGAAACACTGAAGCTTTCTTT. This sequence encodes CASSRQRNTEAFF.

The V and J genes are TRBV18 and TRBJ2-3; the match to TRBD2 covers 13 bases. The germline CDR1 and CDR2 sequences are KGHSH and LQKENI. V shed 1 base, J shed 0 bases, and the junction held 7 bases outside the gene matches. This CDR3 has 19 amino acids. The CDR3 loop is CASSPQRTSGGRSTDTQYF. For the CDR3, the DNA is TGTGCCAGCTCACCACAAAGGACTAGCGGGGGCCGAAGCACAGATACGCAGTATTTT. Drawing the rest from reference TRBV18 and TRBJ2-3, the complete variable domain is NAGVMQNPRHLVRRRGQEARLRCSPMKGHSHVYWYRQLPEEGLKFMVYLQKENIIDESGMPKERFSAEFPKEGPSILRIQQVVRGDSAAYFCASSPQRTSGGRSTDTQYFGPGTRLTVL.

The V and J genes are TRBV9 and TRBJ2-3; 7 nucleotides line up with TRBD1. Trimming took 4 bases from V and 1 from J; bases not matched to a gene: 9. The length of the CDR3 is 16 residues. CDR1 and CDR2 from the germline V gene are SGDLS and YYNGEE. DNA for the CDR3: TGTGCCAGCAGCCCACAGACAGGGTTGGGCACAGATACGCAGTATTTT. Its protein is CASSPQTGLGTDTQYF.

The chain uses TRBV6-2 or TRBV6-3 and TRBJ2-1, with a possible D match to TRBD2 (6 bases). CDR1 is MNHEY, CDR2 SVGEGT, per germline. The CDR3 runs to 15 residues. Trimming shortened V by 2 bases and J by 0 bases, and 8 bases separated the two germline ends. The CDR3 DNA follows: TGTGCCAGCAGTTACAGGGGACTCTCCTACAATGAGCAGTTCTTC. Protein: CASSYRGLSYNEQFF.

The chain recombines TRBV7-3 with TRBJ2-1, with no clear D. The CDR3 runs 14 residues. Germline-derived CDR1 and CDR2 are SGHTA and FQGTGA. Trimming left V 8 bases short and J 6 bases short, with 17 bases between. CDR3 amino acids: CASGMRSGRNEQFF. DNA of the CDR3: TGTGCCAGCGGCATGAGGTCGGGTCGCAATGAGCAGTTCTTC.